Listed below are T cell receptor beta chains from one sample, sequenced in a study of blood T cell repertoires in COVID-19. Sequencing was performed with immunoSEQ multiplex PCR; in TCRdb, only in-frame clones are kept and a portion is missing. The sample records some 300,000 clones, 90% being singletons. The sequenced sample was peripheral blood. These receptors were obtained from a woman aged 40 to 49 with COVID-19, enrolled during active disease. The CDR3 runs from the conserved cysteine through the conserved F or W. D genes are given only for firm matches. Expanded clones are given a class, and other clones once, few, many or no size at all.

>once|TRBD2|TRBV6-6|TRBJ2-2
CASTDETSGSGELFF
TGTGCCAGCACCGACGAGACTAGCGGGTCCGGGGAGCTGTTTTTT
>-|-|TRBV29-1|TRBJ2-2
CSVRLWGAGELFF
TGCAGCGTTCGCCTATGGGGAGCCGGGGAGCTGTTTTTT
>-|-|TRBV6-2/TRBV6-3|TRBJ1-5
CASSYSIRERRRNQPQHF
TGTGCCAGCAGTTACTCGATAAGGGAGAGAAGACGCAATCAGCCCCAGCATTTT
>-|-|TRBV6-1|TRBJ2-3
CASSEGTVRDTQYF
TGTGCCAGCAGTGAAGGGACAGTAAGAGATACGCAGTATTTT
>-|TRBD1|TRBV27|TRBJ2-7
CASSRWDRVSYEQYF
TGTGCCAGCAGTAGGTGGGACAGGGTGTCCTACGAGCAGTACTTC
>-|-|TRBV15|TRBJ1-2
CATSRDGGGSAYGYTF
TGTGCCACCAGCAGAGATGGGGGGGGGAGCGCCTATGGCTACACCTTC
>-|-|TRBV6-2/TRBV6-3|TRBJ2-2
CASSYGPTQNTGELFF
TGTGCCAGCAGTTACGGGCCGACACAAAACACCGGGGAGCTGTTTTTT
>-|TRBD1|TRBV5-6|TRBJ2-7
CASSLAVRQGATYEQYF
TGTGCCAGCAGCTTGGCTGTGCGACAGGGGGCCACCTACGAGCAGTACTTC
>-|-|TRBV9|TRBJ2-7
CASSVEGGTYRSGEQYF
TGTGCCAGCAGCGTAGAAGGGGGAACTTACCGTTCCGGGGAGCAGTACTTC
>once|TRBD2|TRBV9|TRBJ2-4
CASSVSGAGDIQYF
TGTGCCAGCAGCGTGAGCGGGGCTGGGGACATTCAGTACTTC
>once|TRBD1|TRBV5-4|TRBJ2-1
CASSLSGQGDNEQFF
TGTGCCAGCAGCTTATCGGGACAGGGAGACAATGAGCAGTTCTTC